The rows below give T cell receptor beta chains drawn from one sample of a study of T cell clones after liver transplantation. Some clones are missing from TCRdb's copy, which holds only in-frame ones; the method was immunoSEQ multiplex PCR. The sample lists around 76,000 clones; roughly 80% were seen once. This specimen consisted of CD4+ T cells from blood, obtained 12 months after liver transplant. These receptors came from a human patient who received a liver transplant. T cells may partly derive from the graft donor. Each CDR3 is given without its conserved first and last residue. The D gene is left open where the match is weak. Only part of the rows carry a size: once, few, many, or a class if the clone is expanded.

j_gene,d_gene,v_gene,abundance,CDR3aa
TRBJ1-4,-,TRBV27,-,ASSLQTGDPRKANEKLF
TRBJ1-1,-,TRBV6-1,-,ASNRQPNTEAF
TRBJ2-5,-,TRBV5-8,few,ASSQGRVGETQY
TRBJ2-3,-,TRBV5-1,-,ASSLDRARTDTQY
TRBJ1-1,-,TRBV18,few,ASSLSGGNTEAF
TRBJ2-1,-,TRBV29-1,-,SVERVTYNEQF
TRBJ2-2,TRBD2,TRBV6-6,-,ASSPRGRAFTGELF
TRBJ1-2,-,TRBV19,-,ASTRNRANYGYT
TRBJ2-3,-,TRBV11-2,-,ASSPIFGDTDTQY
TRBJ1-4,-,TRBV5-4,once,ASSPGPDGAGNEKLF
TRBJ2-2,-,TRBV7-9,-,ASSLGRDPNTGELF
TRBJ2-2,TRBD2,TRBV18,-,ASSRGLAGAGGELF
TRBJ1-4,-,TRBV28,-,ASTQAGRRGEKLF
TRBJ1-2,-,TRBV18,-,ASSSLPTGGYGYT
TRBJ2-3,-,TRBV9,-,ASSVGGGYSTDTQY
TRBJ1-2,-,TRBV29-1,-,SVERAESYT
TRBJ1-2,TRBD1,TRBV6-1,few,ASSELGTAGLSYGYT
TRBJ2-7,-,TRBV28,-,ASSAGLLLYD
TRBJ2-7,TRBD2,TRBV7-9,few,ASSPGGEIDEQY
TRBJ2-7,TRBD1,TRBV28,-,ASSLGDRAN
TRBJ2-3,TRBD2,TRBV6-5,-,ASRTLAGSDTQY
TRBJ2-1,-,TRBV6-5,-,ASNYPGYNEQF
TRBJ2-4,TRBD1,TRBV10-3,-,AISESGTGIAKNIQY
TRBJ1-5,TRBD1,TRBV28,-,ASSLFRDRVLQPQH
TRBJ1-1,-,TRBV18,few,ASSRETLDTEAF
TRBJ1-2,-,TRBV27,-,ASRRGTGHYGYT
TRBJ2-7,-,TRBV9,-,ASSVATGKIYEQY
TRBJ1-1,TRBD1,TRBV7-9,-,ASSGLIQGEEAF
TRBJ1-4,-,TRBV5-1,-,ASSVTGPATNEKLF
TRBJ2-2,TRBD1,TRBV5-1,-,ASSRDGQGYTGELF
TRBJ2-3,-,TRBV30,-,AWSVRGLMGTDTQY
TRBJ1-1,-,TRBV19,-,ASSTRTGRGNTEAF
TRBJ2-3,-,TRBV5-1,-,ASSPPKESYTDTQY
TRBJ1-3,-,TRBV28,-,ASSSPRGPSGNTIY
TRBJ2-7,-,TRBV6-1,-,ASSNGITYEQY
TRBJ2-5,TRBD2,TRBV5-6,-,ASSLSLGRQETQY
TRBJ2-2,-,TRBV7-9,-,ASRTGTNTGELF
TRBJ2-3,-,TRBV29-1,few,SVNSLLLADTQY
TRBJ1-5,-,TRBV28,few,ASSFLDAYFNQPQH
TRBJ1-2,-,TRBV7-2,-,ASSLGGFGTVNGYT
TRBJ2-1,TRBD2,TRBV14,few,ASSRSSGHIYNEQF
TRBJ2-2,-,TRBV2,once,ASSRLANTGELF
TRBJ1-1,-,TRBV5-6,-,ASSLPNTEAF
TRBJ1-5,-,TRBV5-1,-,ASSRMGSGQPQH
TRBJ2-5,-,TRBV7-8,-,ASSPGQQWTQY
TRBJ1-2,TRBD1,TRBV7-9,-,ASSPRRGTGGSNYGYT
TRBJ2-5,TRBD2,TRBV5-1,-,ASSRTSGEETQY
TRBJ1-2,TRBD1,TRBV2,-,ASSRTGDNYGYT
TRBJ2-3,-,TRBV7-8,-,ASSWRGPSDTQY
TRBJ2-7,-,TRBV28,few,ASSQSGRRSYEQY
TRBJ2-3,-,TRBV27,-,ASSLYGISTDTQY
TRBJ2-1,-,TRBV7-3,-,ASSLVGTEQF
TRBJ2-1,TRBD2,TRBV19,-,ASSISREGGDEQF
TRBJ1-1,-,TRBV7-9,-,ASSTQGMNTEAF
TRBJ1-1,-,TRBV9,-,ASSPITVNTEAF
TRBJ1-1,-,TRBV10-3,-,AIRENTEAF
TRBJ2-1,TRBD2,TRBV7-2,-,ASSLDRGDEQF